This paragraph reports one T cell receptor beta chain. Original processing methods: It was from reference gene primer amplification that nucleated cell counts were estimated. Assay: immunoSEQ multiplex PCR; the TCRdb copy retains only in-frame clones and omits some. V and J calls plus clone size are reproduced from that table; the DNA served to infer D and trimming. The sample shows hundreds of thousands of clones, roughly 88% of them seen only once. The CDR3 is 15 residues long. Germline V gene sequence: CDR1 SGHTA, CDR2 FQGNSA. J lost 9 bases, V lost 6 bases, and 14 bases had no gene match. This sample was taken from a study of blood T cell repertoires in COVID-19. In the study overall: Sites across the United States, Italy and Spain contributed samples from acute and convalescent COVID-19. PBMCs, B-cell-depleted T cells, or T cells provided the cDNA or gDNA that made up the material.

This rearrangement joins TRBV7-2 to TRBJ2-1; 7 nucleotides align to TRBD2. The sample was peripheral blood. The clonotype originates from a woman in her twenties or thirties with acute or convalescent COVID-19. In DNA form, the CDR3 reads TGTGCCAGCAGAAAGGGACTACTCGAATCAAGTGAGCAGTTCTTC. This codes for CASRKGLLESSEQFF.